A selection of T cell receptor beta chains follows, all from one sample in a study of response to subunit inactivated influenza vaccine. TCRdb reprocessed the RT-PCR reads via MiXCR and lists one record per CDR3 protein. The sample lists around 760,000 distinct CDR3 sequences, 11% to 15% occurring once. The sequencing here drew on PBMCs from blood, taken 14 to 15 days before vaccination. The receptors derive from a man aged 50 or older who received an inactivated influenza vaccine. The CDR3 runs from the conserved cysteine through the conserved F or W. D genes are given only for firm matches. Clone size is not always given. Where it is, it says once, few, many or a class for expanded clones.

cdr3_aa: CASSPRAGGYKDEQFF; cdr3_nt: TGTGCCAGCAGCCCGCGGGCGGGAGGGTATAAAGATGAGCAGTTCTTC; j_call: TRBJ2-1; v_call: TRBV7-6; d_call: TRBD2; clone_size: once
cdr3_aa: CASSRLGFGEQYF; cdr3_nt: TGTGCCAGCAGCCGATTGGGGTTCGGCGAGCAGTACTTC; j_call: TRBJ2-7; v_call: TRBV7-8; d_call: NA; clone_size: few
cdr3_aa: CASSKGQRDPYEQFF; cdr3_nt: TGTGCCAGCAGCAAGGGACAGAGGGATCCCTACGAGCAGTTCTTC; j_call: TRBJ2-1; v_call: TRBV21-1; d_call: NA; clone_size: NA
cdr3_aa: CASSLGHSRGETQYF; cdr3_nt: TGCGCCAGCAGCTTGGGGCACTCGAGGGGAGAGACCCAGTACTTC; j_call: TRBJ2-5; v_call: TRBV5-1; d_call: NA; clone_size: few
cdr3_aa: CASSLTSTPGNTIYF; cdr3_nt: TGTGCCAGCAGCTTAACGTCAACGCCTGGAAACACCATATATTTT; j_call: TRBJ1-3; v_call: TRBV7-3; d_call: NA; clone_size: NA
cdr3_aa: CASSARDLWVEKLFF; cdr3_nt: TGTGCCAGCAGCGCCCGGGACCTATGGGTGGAAAAACTGTTTTTT; j_call: TRBJ1-4; v_call: TRBV7-9; d_call: NA; clone_size: NA
cdr3_aa: CASTSSGGHTDTQYF; cdr3_nt: TGTGCCAGTACCTCTAGCGGGGGTCACACAGATACGCAGTATTTT; j_call: TRBJ2-3; v_call: TRBV19; d_call: TRBD2; clone_size: few
cdr3_aa: CASSPRRGSQPQHF; cdr3_nt: TGTGCCAGCAGTCCCCGCAGGGGCAGTCAGCCCCAGCATTTT; j_call: TRBJ1-5; v_call: TRBV12-3/TRBV12-4; d_call: NA; clone_size: NA
cdr3_aa: CSVVAGHVGEQFF; cdr3_nt: TGCAGCGTTGTAGCGGGGCATGTTGGTGAGCAGTTCTTC; j_call: TRBJ2-1; v_call: TRBV29-1; d_call: TRBD2; clone_size: NA
cdr3_aa: CASSFWSRGQKNTGELFF; cdr3_nt: TGTGCCAGCAGCTTCTGGAGCCGGGGACAGAAGAACACCGGGGAGCTGTTTTTT; j_call: TRBJ2-2; v_call: TRBV5-6; d_call: TRBD1; clone_size: few
cdr3_aa: CCARGGTGVSGANVLTF; cdr3_nt: TGCTGTGCTAGAGGTGGGACAGGGGTCTCTGGGGCCAACGTCCTGACTTTC; j_call: TRBJ2-6; v_call: TRBV20-1; d_call: TRBD1; clone_size: NA
cdr3_aa: CSASKGTNTGELFF; cdr3_nt: TGCAGTGCTAGTAAGGGGACGAACACCGGGGAGCTGTTTTTT; j_call: TRBJ2-2; v_call: TRBV20-1; d_call: NA; clone_size: NA
cdr3_aa: CSARDRGLGGQGRNSYGYTF; cdr3_nt: TGCAGTGCTAGAGATCGGGGTTTGGGGGGACAGGGGAGGAATTCCTATGGCTACACCTTC; j_call: TRBJ1-2; v_call: TRBV20-1; d_call: TRBD1; clone_size: NA
cdr3_aa: CSARASGTASTDTQYF; cdr3_nt: TGCAGTGCTAGGGCTAGCGGGACGGCTAGCACAGATACGCAGTATTTT; j_call: TRBJ2-3; v_call: TRBV20-1; d_call: TRBD2; clone_size: NA
cdr3_aa: CASSTSRGSGNTIYF; cdr3_nt: TGTGCCAGCAGCACCTCAAGGGGCTCTGGAAACACCATATATTTT; j_call: TRBJ1-3; v_call: TRBV12-3/TRBV12-4; d_call: NA; clone_size: many
cdr3_aa: CASSVAVYQPTYEQYF; cdr3_nt: TGTGCCAGCAGCGTAGCTGTCTACCAACCGACCTACGAGCAGTACTTC; j_call: TRBJ2-7; v_call: TRBV9; d_call: NA; clone_size: few
cdr3_aa: CASSTSGGGSYNEQFF; cdr3_nt: TGTGCCAGCAGCACTAGCGGGGGGGGATCCTACAATGAGCAGTTCTTC; j_call: TRBJ2-1; v_call: TRBV6-1; d_call: TRBD2; clone_size: NA
cdr3_aa: CASSLGGTENSPLHF; cdr3_nt: TGTGCCAGCAGCTTAGGGGGGACAGAAAATTCACCCCTCCACTTT; j_call: TRBJ1-6; v_call: TRBV7-2; d_call: TRBD1; clone_size: few
cdr3_aa: CASSQDEAGGNNEQFF; cdr3_nt: TGCGCCAGCAGCCAAGACGAAGCGGGGGGGAACAATGAGCAGTTCTTC; j_call: TRBJ2-1; v_call: TRBV4-3; d_call: TRBD2; clone_size: few
cdr3_aa: CASSVAEETKQGTDHLVNTEAFF; cdr3_nt: TGTGCCAGCAGCGTAGCCGAGGAGACAAAACAGGGTACCGATCACCTAGTGAACACTGAAGCTTTCTTT; j_call: TRBJ1-1; v_call: TRBV9; d_call: NA; clone_size: NA
cdr3_aa: CASSSLAGSTYEQYF; cdr3_nt: TGTGCCAGCAGCTCGTTAGCGGGATCTACCTACGAGCAGTACTTC; j_call: TRBJ2-7; v_call: TRBV7-9; d_call: TRBD2; clone_size: NA
cdr3_aa: CASSLGGTNQPQHF; cdr3_nt: TGTGCCAGCAGCTTAGGGGGGACCAATCAGCCCCAGCATTTT; j_call: TRBJ1-5; v_call: TRBV11-2; d_call: NA; clone_size: few
cdr3_aa: CASSLYGVGNQPQHF; cdr3_nt: TGTGCCAGCAGTTTATACGGGGTAGGGAATCAGCCCCAGCATTTT; j_call: TRBJ1-5; v_call: TRBV28; d_call: NA; clone_size: NA
cdr3_aa: CASSRLRRTSRGETQYF; cdr3_nt: TGTGCCAGCAGCCGACTTAGAAGGACCAGCAGGGGAGAGACCCAGTACTTC; j_call: TRBJ2-5; v_call: TRBV7-9; d_call: NA; clone_size: NA
cdr3_aa: CASSSVMGSYGETQYF; cdr3_nt: TGCGCCAGCAGCTCGGTTATGGGATCTTACGGGGAGACCCAGTACTTC; j_call: TRBJ2-5; v_call: TRBV5-1; d_call: NA; clone_size: NA
cdr3_aa: CASSFLGQGLKNGELFF; cdr3_nt: TGTGCCAGCAGTTTTCTGGGACAGGGTTTAAAGAACGGGGAGCTGTTTTTT; j_call: TRBJ2-2; v_call: TRBV27; d_call: TRBD1; clone_size: NA
cdr3_aa: CATPGQGVGELFF; cdr3_nt: TGTGCCACCCCGGGACAGGGGGTCGGGGAGCTGTTTTTT; j_call: TRBJ2-2; v_call: TRBV10-3; d_call: TRBD1; clone_size: NA
cdr3_aa: CATSDWSRGDTQYF; cdr3_nt: TGTGCCACCAGTGATTGGAGCCGGGGAGATACGCAGTATTTT; j_call: TRBJ2-3; v_call: TRBV24-1; d_call: NA; clone_size: NA
cdr3_aa: CASSFIDPKDEAFF; cdr3_nt: TGCGCCAGCAGTTTTATCGATCCGAAGGATGAAGCTTTCTTT; j_call: TRBJ1-1; v_call: TRBV5-1; d_call: NA; clone_size: few
cdr3_aa: CSARDLWGGEQFF; cdr3_nt: TGCAGTGCTAGAGATTTATGGGGAGGTGAGCAGTTCTTC; j_call: TRBJ2-1; v_call: TRBV20-1; d_call: NA; clone_size: few
cdr3_aa: CASSMYLYNEQFF; cdr3_nt: TGTGCCAGCAGCATGTATTTATACAATGAGCAGTTCTTC; j_call: TRBJ2-1; v_call: TRBV7-9; d_call: NA; clone_size: NA